These 6 T cell receptor beta chains share one sample of origin, sequenced in a study of T-cell memory formation after mild COVID-19. Each CDR3 protein is one row after TCRdb ran MiXCR on the 5' RACE reads. The profile covers approximately 570,000 distinct CDR3 sequences, with over 15% appearing a single time and approximately 12% taken by the ten largest. Sequenced sample: PBMCs or a T cell subset sorted from them (not recorded which). The receptors here all came from an adult woman who had mild COVID-19 (a few samples of this study predate the infection). Cell type and time point are not known.

This chain joins TRBV5-5 and TRBJ2-7; the match to TRBD1 covers 8 bases. The V segment lost 3 bases and the J segment 2 bases; nucleotides outside the gene matches: 13. This CDR3 is 17 amino acids long. From germline, CDR1 is SGHKS and CDR2 YYEKEE (reference sequence). The CDR3 protein is CASSSPLRGRIAYEQYF. In nucleotides, the CDR3 is TGTGCCAGCAGCTCGCCCCTCAGGGGGCGCATCGCCTACGAGCAGTACTTC.

The sample holds many counts of this clonotype. Here the CDR3 DNA reads TGTGCCAGCAGCCTCCGACTCGACAGTCTACCGAGGATGAGCTCTGGGGCCAACGTCCTGACTTTC. It translates to CASSLRLDSLPRMSSGANVLTF. The gene calls are TRBV5-5 and TRBJ2-6; D is perhaps TRBD1 (5 bases). The CDR3 runs 22 residues. The ends were cut back, 4 bases at V and 0 bases at J, with 29 bases in the middle. Germline CDR1 SGHKS, CDR2 YYEKEE (reference sequence). Full variable domain (missing parts from reference TRBV5-5 and TRBJ2-6): DAGVTQSPTHLIKTRGQQVTLRCSPISGHKSVSWYQQVLGQGPQFIFQYYEKEERGRGNFPDRFSARQFPNYSSELNVNALLLGDSALYLCASSLRLDSLPRMSSGANVLTFGAGSRLTVL.

This clonotype has just a few counts. This rearrangement joins TRBV6-6 to TRBJ1-2; D remains ambiguous. The germline gives CDR1 MNHNY, CDR2 SVGAGI (reference sequence). The CDR3 spans 15 residues. The V gene lost 2 bases and the J gene lost 4 bases, with 14 bases spanning the gap. As DNA, the CDR3 is TGTGCCAGCAGTTACAATGGGCGAGCGGGCTATGGCTACACCTTC. As protein: CASSYNGRAGYGYTF.

This clonotype was recorded many times. The chain recombines TRBV7-6 with TRBJ1-1; D not certain. Deletions cut 3 bases from V and 4 bases from J, with 6 bases between. Germline CDR1 is SGHVS and CDR2 is FNYEAQ. The CDR3 is 12 amino acids. The CDR3 region is CASSLDGTEAFF. The CDR3 region has the DNA TGTGCCAGCAGCTTGGACGGCACTGAAGCTTTCTTT. The full variable domain, with the rest looked up from reference TRBV7-6 and TRBJ1-1, is GAGVSQSPRYKVTKRGQDVALRCDPISGHVSLYWYRQALGQGPEFLTYFNYEAQQDKSGLPNDRFSAERPEGSISTLTIQRTEQRDSAMYRCASSLDGTEAFFGQGTRLTVV.

This clonotype was seen many times. The V call is TRBV12-3 or TRBV12-4, the J call TRBJ1-1, with 8 bases identical to TRBD1. J lost 1 base, V lost 6 bases, and 4 bases had no gene match. The CDR3 contains 14 residues. This CDR3 reads CASRTGTGNTEAFF. DNA for the CDR3: TGTGCCAGCAGAACCGGGACAGGGAACACTGAAGCTTTCTTT.

This clonotype was seen many times. V gene TRBV28 combines with J gene TRBJ1-1, with 7 bases identical to TRBD1. Germline assignment: CDR1 MDHEN and CDR2 SYDVKM. The V segment lost 4 bases and the J segment 1 base; nucleotides outside the gene matches: 3. The length of the CDR3 is 14 residues. The CDR3 reads CASSWTGKNTEAFF. The CDR3 DNA follows: TGTGCCAGCAGTTGGACAGGAAAGAACACTGAAGCTTTCTTT.